The following is a T cell receptor beta chain sequence with its context. TCRdb reanalysed the RT-PCR reads using MiXCR and keeps one entry per CDR3 protein. The sample contains 550,000 to 750,000 distinct CDR3 sequences, 14% of which appear only once. V gave up 2 bases and J gave up 2 bases; unmatched junction bases: 4. This CDR3 contains 15 residues. Germline assignment: CDR1 SGHTA and CDR2 FQGTGA. Sequencing was performed on memory CD4+ T cells from blood. The rearrangement links TRBV7-3 to TRBJ1-2, with TRBD1 identical over 8 bases. The sequence came from a female donor in good health, serving as a healthy control. CDR3: CASSLQGASNYGYTF. CDR3 bases: TGTGCCAGCAGCTTACAGGGGGCGTCCAACTATGGCTACACCTTC.